A selection of T cell receptor beta chains follows, all from one sample in a study of shared clonotypes between healthy human individuals. Only in-frame clones appear in the TCRdb table, and some are missing; sequencing was by immunoSEQ multiplex PCR. The sample has about 1 million clones; about 74% are singletons. The sample comprised memory CD4+ T cells sorted from blood. The receptors derive from a man aged 18 to 30 in good health. CDR3s include the opening cysteine and the closing phenylalanine or tryptophan. D genes are given only for firm matches. Expanded clones are given a class, and other clones once, few, many or no size at all.

TRBD1	TRBJ2-4	.	TRBV6-6	TGTGCCAGCAGTTACGGGGACAGGGGAGTTCAGTACTTC	CASSYGDRGVQYF
.	TRBJ2-1	once	TRBV7-2	TGTGCCAGCAGCTTAGTCTCTCTAGCGCCAAACAATGAGCAGTTCTTC	CASSLVSLAPNNEQFF
TRBD1	TRBJ1-1	few	TRBV29-1	TGCAGCGTGTCGGACAGGGGGAACACTGAAGCTTTCTTT	CSVSDRGNTEAFF
.	TRBJ2-1	.	TRBV6-7	TGTGCCCCGGGGCCCAATGAGCAGTTCTTC	CAPGPNEQFF
.	TRBJ1-5	once	TRBV2	TGTGCCAGCAGTGAAGGGGGCAACAATCAGCCCCAGCATTTT	CASSEGGNNQPQHF
TRBD1	TRBJ1-2	.	TRBV29-1	TGCAGCGCCTCGTGGACCGACAGGGGGAGGAATGGCTACACCTTC	CSASWTDRGRNGYTF
.	TRBJ1-3	.	TRBV30	TGTGCCTGGTGGGCCGTGGACCGCCGAAACACCATATATTTT	CAWWAVDRRNTIYF
.	TRBJ1-2	.	TRBV6-5	TGTGCCAGCAGCAATGCCGCGGGAGGCTACACCTTC	CASSNAAGGYTF
TRBD2	TRBJ2-7	few	TRBV5-6	TGTGCCAGCAGTTTAGGACTAGCCTACTACGAGCAGTACTTC	CASSLGLAYYEQYF
.	TRBJ1-2	few	TRBV29-1	TGCAGCTCAAGGGGGGGACCCGGAGGAAACTATGGCTACACCTTC	CSSRGGPGGNYGYTF
TRBD1	TRBJ2-7	.	TRBV5-4	TGTGCCAGCAGCGAGGGACAGGGGATCTACGAGCAGTACTTC	CASSEGQGIYEQYF
.	TRBJ1-2	.	TRBV15	TGTGCCACCAGCACGCGGACCGTTAACTATGGCTACACCTTC	CATSTRTVNYGYTF
.	TRBJ1-2	.	TRBV9	TGTGCCAGCAGGGATTTAAGGGGGGGAAGCTACACCTTC	CASRDLRGGSYTF